This TCR beta chain was profiled in a study of radiation and T cells in renal cell carcinoma. Study-level points and caveats: In blood, top tumor clones expanded by 2 weeks, shrinking by 4.

The time point denotes: blood 4 weeks post-SBRT, at nephrectomy. Documented treatment: 15 Gy SBRT to primary tumor, nephrectomy 4 weeks later. CDR1 is MNHNS, CDR2 SASEGT, per germline. The ends were cut back, 6 bases at V and 7 bases at J, with 16 bases in the middle. CDR3 length: 14 amino acids. Libraries were prepared by immunoSEQ multiplex PCR; TCRdb keeps only in-frame clonotypes and omits some of them. The profile shows about 170,000 clones, about 87% of them singletons. Remarks on this clone: Its antigen is unknown.

The specimen was blood, collected from a patient whose treatment included radiotherapy and nephrectomy. The chain recombines TRBV6-1 with TRBJ1-3; D gene unclear. The clonotype comes from a woman in her forties or fifties with renal cell carcinoma. The CDR3 reads CASSETGPGNTIYF. The CDR3 region has the DNA TGTGCCAGCAGCGAGACTGGACCCGGGAACACCATATATTTT.